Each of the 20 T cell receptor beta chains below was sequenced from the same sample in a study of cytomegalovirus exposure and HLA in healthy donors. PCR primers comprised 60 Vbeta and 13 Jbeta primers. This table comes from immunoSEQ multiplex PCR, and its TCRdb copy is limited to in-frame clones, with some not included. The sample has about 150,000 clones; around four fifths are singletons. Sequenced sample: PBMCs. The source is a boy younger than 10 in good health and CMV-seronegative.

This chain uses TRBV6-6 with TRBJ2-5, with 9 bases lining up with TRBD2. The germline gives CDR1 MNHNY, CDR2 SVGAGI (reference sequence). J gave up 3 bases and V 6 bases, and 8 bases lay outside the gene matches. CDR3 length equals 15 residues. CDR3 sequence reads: CASSKSGGPKETQYF. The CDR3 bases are TGTGCCAGCAGCAAGAGCGGGGGGCCGAAAGAGACCCAGTACTTC.

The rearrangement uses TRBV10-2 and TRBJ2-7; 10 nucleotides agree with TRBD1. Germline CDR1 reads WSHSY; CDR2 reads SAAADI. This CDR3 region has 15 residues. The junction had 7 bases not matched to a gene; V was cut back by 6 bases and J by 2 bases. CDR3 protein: CASRGAGTGAYEQYF. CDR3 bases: TGCGCCAGCAGGGGGGCTGGGACAGGGGCCTACGAGCAGTACTTC.

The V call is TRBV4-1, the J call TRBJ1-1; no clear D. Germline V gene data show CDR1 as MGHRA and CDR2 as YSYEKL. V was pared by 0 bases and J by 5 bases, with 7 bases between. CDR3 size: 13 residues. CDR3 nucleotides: TGCGCCAGCAGCCAAGATGAGGTAACTGAAGCTTTCTTT. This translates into CASSQDEVTEAFF.

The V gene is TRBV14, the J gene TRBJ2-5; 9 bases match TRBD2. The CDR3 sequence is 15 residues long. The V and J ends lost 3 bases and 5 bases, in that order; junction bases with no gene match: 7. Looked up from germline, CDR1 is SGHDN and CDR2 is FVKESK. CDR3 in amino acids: CASSQSASGIETQYF. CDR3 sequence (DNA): TGTGCCAGCAGCCAGTCGGCTAGCGGGATTGAGACCCAGTACTTC.

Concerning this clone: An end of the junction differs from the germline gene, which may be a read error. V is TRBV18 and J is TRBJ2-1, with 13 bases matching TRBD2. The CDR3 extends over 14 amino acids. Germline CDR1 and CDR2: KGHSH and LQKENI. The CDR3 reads CASSPLAGGTEQFF. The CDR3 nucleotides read TGTGCCAGCTCCCCACTAGCGGGGGGGACTGAGCAGTTCTTC.

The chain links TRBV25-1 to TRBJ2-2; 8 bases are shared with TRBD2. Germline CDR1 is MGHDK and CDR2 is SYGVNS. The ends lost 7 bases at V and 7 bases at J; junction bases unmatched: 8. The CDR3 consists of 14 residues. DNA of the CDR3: TGTGCCAGCACACCGGGACTAGGGGGCGGGGAGCTGTTTTTT. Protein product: CASTPGLGGGELFF. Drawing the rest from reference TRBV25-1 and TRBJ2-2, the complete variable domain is EADIYQTPRYLVIGTGKKITLECSQTMGHDKMYWYQQDPGMELHLIHYSYGVNSTEKGDLSSESTVSRIRTEHFPLTLESARPSHTSQYLCASTPGLGGGELFFGEGSRLTVL.

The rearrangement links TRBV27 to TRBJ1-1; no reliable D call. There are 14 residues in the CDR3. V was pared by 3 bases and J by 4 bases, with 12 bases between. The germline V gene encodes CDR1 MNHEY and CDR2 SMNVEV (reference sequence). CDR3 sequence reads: CASSLPGLGTEAFF. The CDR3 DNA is TGTGCCAGCAGTTTGCCAGGCTTGGGCACTGAAGCTTTCTTT.

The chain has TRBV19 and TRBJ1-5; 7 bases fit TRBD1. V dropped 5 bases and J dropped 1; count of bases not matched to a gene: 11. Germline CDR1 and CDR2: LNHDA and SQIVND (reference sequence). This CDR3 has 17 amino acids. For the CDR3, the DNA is TGTGCCAGTAGTCGACCAGAGGGGGCGGTAAGCAATCAGCCCCAGCATTTT. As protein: CASSRPEGAVSNQPQHF.

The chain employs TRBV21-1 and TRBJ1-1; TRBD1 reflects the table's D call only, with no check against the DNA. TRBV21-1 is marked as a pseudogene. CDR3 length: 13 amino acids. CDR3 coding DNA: TGTGCCAGCAGCAGGCTGGTGAACACTGAAGCTTTCTTT. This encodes CASSRLVNTEAFF.

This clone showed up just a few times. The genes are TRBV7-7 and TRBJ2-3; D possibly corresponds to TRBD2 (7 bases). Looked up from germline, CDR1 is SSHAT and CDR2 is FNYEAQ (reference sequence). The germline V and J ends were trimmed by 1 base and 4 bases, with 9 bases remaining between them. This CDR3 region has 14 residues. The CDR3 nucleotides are TGTGCCAGCAGCTTAGGGCGGGGGCCAGATACGCAGTATTTT. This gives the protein CASSLGRGPDTQYF.

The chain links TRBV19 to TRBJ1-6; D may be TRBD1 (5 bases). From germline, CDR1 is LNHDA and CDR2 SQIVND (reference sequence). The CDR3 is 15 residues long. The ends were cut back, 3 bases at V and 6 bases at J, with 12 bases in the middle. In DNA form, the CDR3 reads TGTGCCAGTAGTATCACGGGGGACGGTAATTCACCCCTCCACTTT. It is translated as CASSITGDGNSPLHF.

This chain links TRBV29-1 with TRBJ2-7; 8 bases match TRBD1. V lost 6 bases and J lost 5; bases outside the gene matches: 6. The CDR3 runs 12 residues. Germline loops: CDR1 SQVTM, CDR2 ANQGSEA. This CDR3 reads CSVTDRVHEQYF. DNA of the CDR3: TGCAGCGTCACGGACAGGGTCCACGAGCAGTACTTC.

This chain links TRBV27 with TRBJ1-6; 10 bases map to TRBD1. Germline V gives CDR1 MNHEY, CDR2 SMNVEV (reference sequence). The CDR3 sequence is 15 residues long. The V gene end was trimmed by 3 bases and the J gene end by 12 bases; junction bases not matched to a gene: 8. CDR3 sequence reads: CASSLDRGLTKPLHF. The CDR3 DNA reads TGTGCCAGCAGTTTGGACAGGGGGTTGACGAAACCCCTCCACTTT.

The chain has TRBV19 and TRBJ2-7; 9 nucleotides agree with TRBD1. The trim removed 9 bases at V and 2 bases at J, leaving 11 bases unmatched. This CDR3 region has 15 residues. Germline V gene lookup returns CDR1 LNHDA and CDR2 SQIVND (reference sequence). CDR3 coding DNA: TGTGCCAGCAGTGCCGGGACAGGGCGGGCCTACGAGCAGTACTTC. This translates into CASSAGTGRAYEQYF.

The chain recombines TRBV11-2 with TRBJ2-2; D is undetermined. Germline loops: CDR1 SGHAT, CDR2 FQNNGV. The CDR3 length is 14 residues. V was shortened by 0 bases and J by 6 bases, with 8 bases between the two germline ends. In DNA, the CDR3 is TGTGCCAGCAGCTTAGAAGTGGGCCCCGGGGAGCTGTTTTTT. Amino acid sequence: CASSLEVGPGELFF.

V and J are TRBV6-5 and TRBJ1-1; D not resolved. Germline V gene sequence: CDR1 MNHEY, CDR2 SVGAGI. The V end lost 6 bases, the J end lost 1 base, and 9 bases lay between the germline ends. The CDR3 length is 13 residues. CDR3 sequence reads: CASRINRNTEAFF. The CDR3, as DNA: TGTGCCAGCAGGATTAATAGGAACACTGAAGCTTTCTTT.

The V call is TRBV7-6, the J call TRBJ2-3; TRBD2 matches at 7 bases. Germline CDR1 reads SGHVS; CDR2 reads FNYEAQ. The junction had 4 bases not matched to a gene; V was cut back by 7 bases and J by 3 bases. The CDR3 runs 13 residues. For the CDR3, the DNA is TGTGCCAGCACGGGACTACAGACAGATACGCAGTATTTT. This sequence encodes CASTGLQTDTQYF.

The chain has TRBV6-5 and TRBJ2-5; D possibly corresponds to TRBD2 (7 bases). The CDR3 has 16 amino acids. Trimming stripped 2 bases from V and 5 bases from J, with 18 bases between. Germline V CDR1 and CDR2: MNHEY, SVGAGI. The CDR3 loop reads CASSYRVGGGWETQYF. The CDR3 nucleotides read TGTGCCAGCAGTTACCGCGTGGGGGGGGGCTGGGAGACCCAGTACTTC.

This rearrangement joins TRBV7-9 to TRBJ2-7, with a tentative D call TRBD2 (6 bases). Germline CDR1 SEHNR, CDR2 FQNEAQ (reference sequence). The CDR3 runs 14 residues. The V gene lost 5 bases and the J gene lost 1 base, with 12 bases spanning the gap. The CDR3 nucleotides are TGTGCCAGCAGCGCGGGGATCCTATCCTACGAGCAGTACTTC. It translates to CASSAGILSYEQYF.

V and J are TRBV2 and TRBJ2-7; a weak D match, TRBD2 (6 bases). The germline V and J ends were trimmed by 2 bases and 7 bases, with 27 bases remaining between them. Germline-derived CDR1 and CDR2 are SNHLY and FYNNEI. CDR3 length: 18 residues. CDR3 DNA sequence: TGTGCCAGCAGTGAATCTCGTACTTCGGGACTCACCTCGCGGGAGCAGTACTTC. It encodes CASSESRTSGLTSREQYF.